This entry features one TCR beta chain sequence. Antigen specificity is unknown. This CDR3 comprises 13 residues. The germline CDR1 and CDR2 sequences are SGHVS and FQNEAQ. V was shortened by 1 base and J by 14 bases, with 17 bases between the two germline ends. This sample stems from a study of CD8+ T cells in alopecia areata. In the study overall: Treated patients swallowed 5 to 10 mg of oral tofacitinib twice daily.

Treatment specified: oral pan-JAK inhibitor, 5-10 mg twice daily. In alopecia areata patients, both lesional scalp punch biopsies and peripheral blood were collected. Sequencing used cDNA as its template, made by extracting RNA and reverse transcribing it. Data came from immunoSEQ multiplex PCR; TCRdb stores just in-frame clones and leaves some out. The sample contains around 150,000 clones, approximately 57% of which appear only once. Study-level results: Many expanded lesional clones stayed in scalp and blood while on tofacitinib. Lesional scalp displayed greater clonality than normal scalp, most notably in alopecia totalis/universalis.

The sample here was CD4+ T cells sorted from blood, taken at week 24, from a patient treated with tofacitinib. The TCR was taken from a human donor with alopecia areata. The chain joins TRBV7-8 to TRBJ1-2; weak D call: TRBD1 (6 bases). The CDR3 region is CASSLETGTSRTF. The CDR3 DNA follows: TGTGCCAGCAGCTTAGAAACCGGGACATCCAGGACCTTC.